Listed here is a single T cell receptor (beta chain). The antigen remains unidentified. This CDR3 is built from 14 residues. The germline V and J ends were trimmed by 2 bases and 2 bases, with 11 bases remaining between them. Germline V gene sequence: CDR1 SGHRS, CDR2 YFSETQ. Some clones are missing from TCRdb's copy, which holds only in-frame ones; the method was immunoSEQ multiplex PCR. This sample has more than 100,000 clones, with about 88% found just once. The source of the sample is a study of cytomegalovirus exposure and HLA in healthy donors. Study-wide results and caveats: For most TCR sequences rarity was the rule, although some public TCRs occurred in many donors.

Among the approximately 110 subjects of the validation cohort, separate from the approximately 660-subject first cohort, were the donors. The TCR was taken from a man between 25 and 39 years old in good health and CMV-seronegative. The chain couples TRBV5-1 to TRBJ2-7; D is perhaps TRBD1 (6 bases). The sequenced sample was PBMCs. CDR3 nucleotides: TGCGCCAGCAGCTTTACAGGGTTGCCCTACGAGCAGTACTTC. Protein product: CASSFTGLPYEQYF.